Given below is one T cell receptor beta chain in context. Antigen unknown. Use of 60 Vbeta and 13 Jbeta primers characterized the PCR. Clones were sequenced by immunoSEQ multiplex PCR, and TCRdb holds only the in-frame ones, with some missing. The sample lists a few hundred thousand clones, approximately 68% occurring once. J lost 4 bases, V lost 5 bases, and 6 bases had no gene match. CDR3 length: 15 amino acids. In germline, CDR1 is SGHDN, CDR2 FVKESK. The sample belongs to a study of cytomegalovirus exposure and HLA in healthy donors. As for the study in general: From donors who were HLA-typed, an early data release held about 85 million unique TCRs. Study conclusions and caveats: HLA alleles showed associations with 15,000 to 20,000 TCR beta sequences in a later analysis, at a 0.05 false discovery rate.

The chain joins TRBV14 to TRBJ2-1; TRBD2 matches 9 bases. The receptor comes from a woman aged 30 to 39 in good health and CMV-seronegative. Material for sequencing was PBMCs. In DNA form, the CDR3 reads TGTGCCAGCAGCACCCCGGCGGGAGGGTACAATGAGCAGTTCTTC. Translated, it gives CASSTPAGGYNEQFF.